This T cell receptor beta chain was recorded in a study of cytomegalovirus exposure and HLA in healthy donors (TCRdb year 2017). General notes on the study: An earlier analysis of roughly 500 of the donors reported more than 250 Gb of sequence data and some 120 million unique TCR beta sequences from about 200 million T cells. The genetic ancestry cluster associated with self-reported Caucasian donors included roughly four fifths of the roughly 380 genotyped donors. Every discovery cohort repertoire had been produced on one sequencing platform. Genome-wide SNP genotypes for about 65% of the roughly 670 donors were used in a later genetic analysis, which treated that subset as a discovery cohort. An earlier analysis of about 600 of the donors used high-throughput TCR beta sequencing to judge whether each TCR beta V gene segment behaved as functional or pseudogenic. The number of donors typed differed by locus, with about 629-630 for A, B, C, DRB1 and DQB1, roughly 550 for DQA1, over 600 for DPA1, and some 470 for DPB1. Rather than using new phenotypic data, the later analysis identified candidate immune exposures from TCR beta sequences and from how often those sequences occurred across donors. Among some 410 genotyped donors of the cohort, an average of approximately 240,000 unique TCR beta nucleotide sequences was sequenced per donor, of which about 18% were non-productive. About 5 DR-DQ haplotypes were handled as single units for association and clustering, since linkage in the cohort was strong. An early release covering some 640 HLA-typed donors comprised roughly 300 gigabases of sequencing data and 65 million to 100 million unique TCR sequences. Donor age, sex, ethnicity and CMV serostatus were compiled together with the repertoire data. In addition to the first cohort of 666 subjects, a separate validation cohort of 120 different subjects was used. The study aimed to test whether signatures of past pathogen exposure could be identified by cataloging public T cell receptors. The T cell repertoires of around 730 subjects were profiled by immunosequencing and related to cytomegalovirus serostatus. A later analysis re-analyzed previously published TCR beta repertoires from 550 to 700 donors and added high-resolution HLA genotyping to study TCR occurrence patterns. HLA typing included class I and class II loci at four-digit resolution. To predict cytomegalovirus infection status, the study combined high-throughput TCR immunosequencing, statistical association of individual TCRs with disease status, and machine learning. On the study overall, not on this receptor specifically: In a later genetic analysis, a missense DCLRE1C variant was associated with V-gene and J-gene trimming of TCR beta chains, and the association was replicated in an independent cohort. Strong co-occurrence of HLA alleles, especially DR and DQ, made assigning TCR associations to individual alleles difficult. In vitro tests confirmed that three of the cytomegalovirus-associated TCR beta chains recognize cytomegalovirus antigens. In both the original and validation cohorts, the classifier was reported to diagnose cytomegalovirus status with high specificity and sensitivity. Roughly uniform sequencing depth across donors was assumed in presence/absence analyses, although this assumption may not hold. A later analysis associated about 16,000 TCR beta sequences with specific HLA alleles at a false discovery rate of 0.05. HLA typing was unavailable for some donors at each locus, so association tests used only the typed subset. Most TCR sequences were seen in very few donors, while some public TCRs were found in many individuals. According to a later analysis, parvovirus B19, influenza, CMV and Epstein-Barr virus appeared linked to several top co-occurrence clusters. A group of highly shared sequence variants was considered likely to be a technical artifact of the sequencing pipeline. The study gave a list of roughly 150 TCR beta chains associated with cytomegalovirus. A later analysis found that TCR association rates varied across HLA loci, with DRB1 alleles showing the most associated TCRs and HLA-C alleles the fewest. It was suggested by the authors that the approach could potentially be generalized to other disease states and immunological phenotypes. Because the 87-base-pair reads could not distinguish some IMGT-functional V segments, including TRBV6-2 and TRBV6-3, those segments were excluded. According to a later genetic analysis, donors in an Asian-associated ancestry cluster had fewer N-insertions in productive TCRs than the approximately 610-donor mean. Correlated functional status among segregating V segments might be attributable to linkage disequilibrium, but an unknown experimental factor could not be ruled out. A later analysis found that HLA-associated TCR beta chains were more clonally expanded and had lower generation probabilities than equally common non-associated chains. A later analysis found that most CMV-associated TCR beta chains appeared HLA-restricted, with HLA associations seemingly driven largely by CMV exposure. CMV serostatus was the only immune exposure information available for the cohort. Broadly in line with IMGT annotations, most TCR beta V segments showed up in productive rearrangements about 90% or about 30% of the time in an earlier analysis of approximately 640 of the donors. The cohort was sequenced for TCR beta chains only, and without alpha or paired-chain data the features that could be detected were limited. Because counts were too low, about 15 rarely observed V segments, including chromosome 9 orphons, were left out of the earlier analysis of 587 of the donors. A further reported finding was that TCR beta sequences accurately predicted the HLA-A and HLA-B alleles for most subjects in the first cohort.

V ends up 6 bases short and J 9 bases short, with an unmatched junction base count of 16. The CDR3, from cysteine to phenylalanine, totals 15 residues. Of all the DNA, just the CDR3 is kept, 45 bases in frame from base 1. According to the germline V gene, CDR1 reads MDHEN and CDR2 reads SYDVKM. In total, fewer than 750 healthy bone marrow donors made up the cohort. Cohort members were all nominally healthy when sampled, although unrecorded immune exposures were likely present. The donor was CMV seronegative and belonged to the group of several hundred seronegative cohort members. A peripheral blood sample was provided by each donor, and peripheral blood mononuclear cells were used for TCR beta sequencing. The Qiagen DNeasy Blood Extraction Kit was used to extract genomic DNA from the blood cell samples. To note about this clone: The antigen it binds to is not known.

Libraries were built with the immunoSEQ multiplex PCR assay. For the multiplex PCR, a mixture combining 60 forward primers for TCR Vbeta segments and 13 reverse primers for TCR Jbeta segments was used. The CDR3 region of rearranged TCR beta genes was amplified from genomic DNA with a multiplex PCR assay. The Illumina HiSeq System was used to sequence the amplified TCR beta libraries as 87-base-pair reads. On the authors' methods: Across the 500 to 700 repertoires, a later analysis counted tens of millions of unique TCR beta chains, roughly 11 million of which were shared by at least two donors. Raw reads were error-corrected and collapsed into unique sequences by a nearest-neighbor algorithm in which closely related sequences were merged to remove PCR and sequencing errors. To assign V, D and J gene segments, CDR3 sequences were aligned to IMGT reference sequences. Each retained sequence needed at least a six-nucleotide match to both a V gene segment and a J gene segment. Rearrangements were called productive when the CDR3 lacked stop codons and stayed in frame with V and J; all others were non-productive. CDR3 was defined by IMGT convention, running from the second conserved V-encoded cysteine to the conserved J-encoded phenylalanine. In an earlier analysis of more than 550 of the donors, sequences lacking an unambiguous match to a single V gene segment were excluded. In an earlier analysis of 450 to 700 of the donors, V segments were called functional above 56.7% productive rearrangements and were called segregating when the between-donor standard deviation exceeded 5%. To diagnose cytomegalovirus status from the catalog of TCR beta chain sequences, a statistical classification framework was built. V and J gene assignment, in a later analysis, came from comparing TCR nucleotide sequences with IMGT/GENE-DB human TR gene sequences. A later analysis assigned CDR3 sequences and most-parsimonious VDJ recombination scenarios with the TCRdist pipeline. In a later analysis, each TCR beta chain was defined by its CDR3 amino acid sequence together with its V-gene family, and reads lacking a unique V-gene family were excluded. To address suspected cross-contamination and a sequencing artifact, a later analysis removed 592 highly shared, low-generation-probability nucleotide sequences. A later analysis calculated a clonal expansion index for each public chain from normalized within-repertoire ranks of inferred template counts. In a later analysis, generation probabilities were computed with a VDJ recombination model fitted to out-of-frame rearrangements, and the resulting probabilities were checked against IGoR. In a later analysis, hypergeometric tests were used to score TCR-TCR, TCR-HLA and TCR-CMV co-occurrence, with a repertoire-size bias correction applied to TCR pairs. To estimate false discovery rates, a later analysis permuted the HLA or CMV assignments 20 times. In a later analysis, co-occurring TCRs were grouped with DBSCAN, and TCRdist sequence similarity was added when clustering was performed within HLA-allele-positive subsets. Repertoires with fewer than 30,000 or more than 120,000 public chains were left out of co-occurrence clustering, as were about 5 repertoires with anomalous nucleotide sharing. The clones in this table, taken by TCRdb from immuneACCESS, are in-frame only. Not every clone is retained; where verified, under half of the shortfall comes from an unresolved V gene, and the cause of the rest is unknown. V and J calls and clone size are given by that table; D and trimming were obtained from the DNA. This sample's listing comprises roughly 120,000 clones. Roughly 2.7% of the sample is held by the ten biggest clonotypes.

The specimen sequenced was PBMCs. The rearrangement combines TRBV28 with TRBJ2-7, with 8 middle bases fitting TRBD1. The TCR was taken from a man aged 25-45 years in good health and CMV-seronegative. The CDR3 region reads CASREETRTGFGQYF. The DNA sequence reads TGTGCCAGCAGGGAGGAAACCAGGACAGGGTTTGGGCAGTACTTC.